The 25 T cell receptor beta chains reported below all come from one sample, sequenced in a study of breast tumors, draining lymph nodes, adjacent tissues. TCRdb recomputed calls from the multiplex PCR reads with MiXCR, one row per CDR3 protein. In the table there are approximately 170,000 distinct CDR3 sequences, 30% to 35% of which are singletons. The lymph nodes were axillary draining lymph nodes from breast cancer patients. Sequencing was done on a sample of axillary lymph node tissue. All receptors derive from a female donor with breast cancer. Some clones in this sample may be carry-over from other donors' samples.

This clonotype was recorded a few times. The chain employs TRBV11-2 and TRBJ1-1; no clear D gene. V was cut by 2 bases and J by 0 bases, with 7 bases left in between. Germline loops: CDR1 SGHAT, CDR2 FQNNGV. This CDR3 comprises 14 residues. CDR3 in DNA: TGTGCCAGCAGCTTACCCCTACTGAACACTGAAGCTTTCTTT. The encoded protein is CASSLPLLNTEAFF. The full variable domain, its missing parts supplied by reference TRBV11-2 and TRBJ1-1, is EAGVAQSPRYKIIEKRQSVAFWCNPISGHATLYWYQQILGQGPKLLIQFQNNGVVDDSQLPKDRFSAERLKGVDSTLKIQPAKLEDSAVYLCASSLPLLNTEAFFGQGTRLTVV.

The rearrangement uses TRBV28 and TRBJ1-6; the D is unclear. The CDR3 is 13 amino acids. Germline V lookup: CDR1 MDHEN, CDR2 SYDVKM. V lost 2 bases and J lost 8, with 7 bases in between. This chain's CDR3 is CASSLGMYSPLHF. CDR3 nucleotide sequence: TGTGCCAGCAGTTTAGGAATGTATTCACCCCTCCACTTT.

There are many counts of this clonotype. The genes are TRBV9 and TRBJ2-3; a possible D gene is TRBD2 (5 bases). Germline CDR1 SGDLS, CDR2 YYNGEE. V shed 0 bases and J shed 4 bases, with 9 bases lying between them. The CDR3 consists of 14 residues. The CDR3 coding sequence is TGTGCCAGCAGCGTAGAGGGAGATCCAGATACGCAGTATTTT. This sequence encodes CASSVEGDPDTQYF.

This clonotype was detected many times. One end of the junction fails to match germline, which may point to a read error. CDR3 in DNA: TGTGCTAGCAGCTCGGGACTAGCGGGGGCGGAGACCCAGTACTTC. It is translated as CASSSGLAGAETQYF. V is TRBV7-7 and J is TRBJ2-5; 14 nucleotides align to TRBD2. The length of the CDR3 is 15 residues. Germline CDR1 and CDR2: SSHAT and FNYEAQ (reference sequence).

There are many counts of this clonotype. This chain uses TRBV19 with TRBJ2-7; 10 nucleotides line up with TRBD1. CDR3 size: 14 residues. Germline V gene data show CDR1 as LNHDA and CDR2 as SQIVND (reference sequence). V lost 7 bases and J lost 0; bases outside the gene matches: 3. The DNA for the CDR3 is TGTGCCAGTACCAGGACAGGGGGCTCCTACGAGCAGTACTTC. Translating gives CASTRTGGSYEQYF.

As for this clonotype: With a much larger clone just one base away, this may be a read error. The chain couples TRBV12-3 or TRBV12-4 to TRBJ2-7; D might be TRBD1 or TRBD2, each matching 5 bases. The CDR3 consists of 15 residues. This CDR3 is CASSPKVAGTYGQYF. CDR3 DNA sequence: TGTGCCAGCAGCCCAAAGGTGGCAGGGACCTACGGGCAGTACTTC.

The chain couples TRBV14 to TRBJ1-5, with a tentative D call TRBD1 (5 bases). V lost 0 bases, J lost 7 bases, and 16 bases lay in between. The germline CDR1 and CDR2 sequences are SGHDN and FVKESK. The CDR3 has 16 residues. This CDR3 is CASSQDSRAGEQPQHF. CDR3 sequence (DNA): TGTGCCAGCAGCCAAGATAGCAGGGCGGGCGAGCAGCCCCAGCATTTT.

This sequence joins TRBV19 and TRBJ1-2; tentative D call: TRBD1 (5 bases). Germline V gene sequence: CDR1 LNHDA, CDR2 SQIVND (reference sequence). The CDR3 is made up of 16 amino acids. V was shortened by 3 bases and J by 4 bases, with 18 bases between the two germline ends. The CDR3 here is CASSISGPQGAYGYTF. CDR3 sequence (DNA): TGTGCCAGTAGTATTTCGGGGCCTCAAGGGGCCTATGGCTACACCTTC.

V gene TRBV18 combines with J gene TRBJ2-3; the match to TRBD1 covers 7 bases. Germline loops: CDR1 KGHSH, CDR2 LQKENI. V lost 0 bases and J lost 2; bases outside the gene matches: 8. CDR3 size: 17 residues. CDR3 nucleotide sequence: TGTGCCAGCTCACCACCGAGACAGGGTACGTCCACAGATACGCAGTATTTT. This sequence encodes CASSPPRQGTSTDTQYF.

For this clonotype: A much larger clone differs from this one at a single base, so this may be a read error. The V and J genes are TRBV7-9 and TRBJ2-2, with D possibly being TRBD2 (6 bases). Germline lookup yields CDR1 SEHNR and CDR2 FQNEAQ (reference sequence). The length of the CDR3 is 17 residues. In DNA, the CDR3 is TGTGCCAGCAGCGCCCCGGATATGTGGGGAAACACCGGGGGGCTGTTTTTT. This sequence encodes CASSAPDMWGNTGGLFF.

This clonotype was picked up many times. The junction shows a germline mismatch at one end, possibly a read error. The chain's CDR3 is CASSSEPGSPLHF. The CDR3 DNA reads as TGTGCTAGCAGCTCGGAGCCCGGTTCACCCCTCCACTTT. This rearrangement joins TRBV7-7 to TRBJ1-6, with D uncertain. The length of the CDR3 is 13 residues. Germline V gene lookup returns CDR1 SSHAT and CDR2 FNYEAQ (reference sequence).

As concerns this clonotype: It may be a read error: a sequence one base away is much more abundant. V gene TRBV11-2 combines with J gene TRBJ2-1; the match to TRBD2 covers 11 bases. CDR1 is SGHAT and CDR2 is FQNNGV in the germline V gene. The CDR3 spans 19 residues. Losses at the gene ends were 2 bases for V and 3 bases for J; bases not matched to a gene: 12. In DNA form, the CDR3 reads TGTGCCAGCAGCTTATTAGCGGGGGGGTCTCCCTCTCTCTACAATGAGCAGTTCTTC. Amino acids: CASSLLAGGSPSLYNEQFF. Together with reference TRBV11-2 and TRBJ2-1, the CDR3 gives the full variable domain: EAGVAQSPRYKIIEKRQSVAFWCNPISGHATLYWYQQILGQGPKLLIQFQNNGVVDDSQLPKDRFSAERLKGVDSTLKIQPAKLEDSAVYLCASSLLAGGSPSLYNEQFFGPGTRLTVL.

This chain uses TRBV7-2 with TRBJ2-5, with 8 bases that match TRBD2. The CDR3 has 17 amino acids. With 2 bases clipped from V and 5 bases from J, the junction kept 13 bases outside the gene matches. Germline V gene sequence: CDR1 SGHTA, CDR2 FQGNSA. CDR3 loop: CASSLMFAAGVRETQYF. DNA for the CDR3: TGTGCCAGCAGCTTAATGTTTGCAGCGGGAGTTAGGGAGACCCAGTACTTC.

Regarding this clonotype: A much bigger clone sits one base away, suggesting this may be a read error. DNA for the CDR3: TGTGCCAGCAGTTTGGGGGTGGCCAGATACTATGGCTACACCTTC. It translates to CASSLGVARYYGYTF. This rearrangement joins TRBV5-8 to TRBJ1-2; maybe TRBD1 (5 bases). This CDR3 has 15 residues. CDR1 and CDR2 (germline): SGHTS, YDEGEE.

Comment on this clonotype: Given the absence of the conserved phenylalanine or tryptophan at the CDR3 end, a read error is likely. The V and J genes are TRBV12-3 or TRBV12-4 and TRBJ2-2, with 7 bases matching TRBD2. The V gene end was trimmed by 3 bases and the J gene end by 7 bases; junction bases not matched to a gene: 8. The CDR3 extends over 15 amino acids. CDR3 in amino acids: CASSFGAGIGGELFL. Written as DNA, the CDR3 is TGTGCCAGCAGTTTTGGAGCGGGAATTGGCGGGGAGCTGTTTCTT.

This clonotype came up a few times. The genes are TRBV15 and TRBJ2-7; 10 positions match TRBD1. This CDR3 region has 15 residues. The germline gives CDR1 LNHNV, CDR2 YYDKDF (reference sequence). Germline trimming cut 0 bases from V and 3 bases from J; bases unmatched to any gene: 2. CDR3 region: CATSRDRTGGYEQYF. The CDR3 region has the DNA TGTGCCACCAGCAGAGATCGGACAGGGGGCTACGAGCAGTACTTC.

This rearrangement joins TRBV5-1 to TRBJ2-3; 8 nucleotides align to TRBD1. Losses at the gene ends were 8 bases for V and 0 bases for J; bases not matched to a gene: 11. This CDR3 spans 16 amino acids. CDR1 and CDR2 from the germline V gene are SGHRS and YFSETQ. In nucleotides, the CDR3 is TGCGCCAGTAGCCAGGGGGCGAGAACTAGCACAGATACGCAGTATTTT. This gives the protein CASSQGARTSTDTQYF.

This rearrangement joins TRBV13 to TRBJ1-4, with D possibly being TRBD1 (6 bases). This CDR3 region has 14 residues. Germline-derived CDR1 and CDR2 are PRHDT and FYEKMQ (reference sequence). Trimming left V 0 bases short and J 12 bases short, with 14 bases between. The CDR3 is CASSLGGGQEELFF. CDR3 nucleotide sequence: TGTGCCAGCAGCTTAGGGGGGGGGCAGGAGGAACTGTTTTTT.

This clonotype was found a few times. This rearrangement joins TRBV6-2 or TRBV6-3 to TRBJ2-7, with 10 bases matching TRBD1. CDR1 is MNHEY, CDR2 SVGEGT, per germline. V shed 2 bases, J shed 3 bases, and the junction held 7 bases outside the gene matches. This CDR3 spans 16 amino acids. CDR3 sequence (DNA): TGTGCCAGCAGTTACAAAGGGGACAGGGGAATCTACGAGCAGTACTTC. It specifies CASSYKGDRGIYEQYF.

The rearrangement links TRBV13 to TRBJ2-2; D may correspond to TRBD1 or TRBD2 (5 bases each). Trimming took off 4 bases at V and 8 bases at J, with 14 bases between the two ends. The CDR3 loop spans 14 amino acids. Per germline, CDR1 PRHDT and CDR2 FYEKMQ (reference sequence). This CDR3 is CASSSGTIVGELFF. In DNA form, the CDR3 reads TGTGCCAGCAGCTCCGGGACCATAGTAGGGGAGCTGTTTTTT.

This clonotype turned up a few times. Possible read error: a much larger clone is one base away. The V and J genes are TRBV20-1 and TRBJ2-7; 7 nucleotides match TRBD1. This CDR3 comprises 14 residues. The junction had 8 bases not matched to a gene; V was cut back by 0 bases and J by 6 bases. CDR1 is DFQATT and CDR2 is SNEGSKA in the germline V gene (reference sequence). For the CDR3, the DNA is TGCAGTGCTAGAGATCGAAACAGGGGCACCGAGCAGTACTTC. The encoded protein is CSARDRNRGTEQYF.

On this clonotype: Mismatch with germline at one junction end may stem from a read error. The chain employs TRBV7-9 and TRBJ2-7; D tentatively reads TRBD1 or TRBD2 (5 bases each). Looked up from germline, CDR1 is SEHNR and CDR2 is FQNEAQ (reference sequence). The CDR3 totals 15 residues. CDR3: CASSLGWGSGYEQHF. The DNA of the CDR3 is TGTGCCAGCAGCTTAGGGTGGGGGTCCGGCTACGAGCAGCACTTC.

The chain employs TRBV29-1 and TRBJ1-2; D possibly corresponds to TRBD1 (6 bases). Between the trimmed V and J ends, which lost 2 bases and 7 bases, there was a span of 17 bases. Germline V lookup: CDR1 SQVTM, CDR2 ANQGSEA. The CDR3 spans 14 residues. This CDR3 is CSVENLGGEGGYTF. For the CDR3, the DNA is TGCAGCGTTGAAAATTTAGGGGGAGAGGGTGGCTACACCTTC. Complete variable domain (other parts from reference TRBV29-1 and TRBJ1-2): SAVISQKPSRDICQRGTSLTIQCQVDSQVTMMFWYRQQPGQSLTLIATANQGSEATYESGFVIDKFPISRPNLTFSTLTVSNMSPEDSSIYLCSVENLGGEGGYTFGSGTRLTVV.

V and J are TRBV4-3 and TRBJ1-2, with 7 bases aligning to TRBD1. CDR1 is LGHNA and CDR2 is YSLEER in the germline V gene. The CDR3 runs 13 residues. Losses at the gene ends were 0 bases for V and 7 bases for J; bases not matched to a gene: 2. The CDR3 DNA is TGCGCCAGCAGCCAAGAAACAGGGGTTGGCTACACCTTC. Translation gives CASSQETGVGYTF.

This clonotype has ten or more counts. The DNA of the CDR3 is TGTGCCAGCAGTGGGGGTTTTGGAAACACCATATATTTT. Translating it yields CASSGGFGNTIYF. The chain combines TRBV2 with TRBJ1-3; D gene unclear. This CDR3 is built from 13 residues. CDR1 is SNHLY, CDR2 FYNNEI, per germline. V was pared by 4 bases and J by 3 bases, with 7 bases between.